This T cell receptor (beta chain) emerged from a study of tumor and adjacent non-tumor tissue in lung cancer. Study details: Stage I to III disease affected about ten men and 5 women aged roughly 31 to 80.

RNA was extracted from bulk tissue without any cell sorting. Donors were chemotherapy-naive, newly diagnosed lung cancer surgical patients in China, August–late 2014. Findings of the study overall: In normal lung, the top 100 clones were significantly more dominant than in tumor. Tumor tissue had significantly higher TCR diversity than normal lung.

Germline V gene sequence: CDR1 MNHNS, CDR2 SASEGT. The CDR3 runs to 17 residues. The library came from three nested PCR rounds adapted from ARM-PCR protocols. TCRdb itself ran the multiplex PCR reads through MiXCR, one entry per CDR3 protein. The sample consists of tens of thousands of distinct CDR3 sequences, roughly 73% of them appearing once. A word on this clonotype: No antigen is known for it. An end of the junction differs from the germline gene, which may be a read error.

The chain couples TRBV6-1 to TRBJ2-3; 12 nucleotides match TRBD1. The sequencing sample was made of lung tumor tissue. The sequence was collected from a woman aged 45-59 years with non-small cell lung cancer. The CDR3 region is CASCEASGTGGAGTQYF. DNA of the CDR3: TGTGCCAGCTGTGAAGCCTCCGGGACAGGGGGCGCAGGTACGCAGTATTTT.